What follows describes a single TCR beta chain. The antigen remains undetermined. Data came from immunoSEQ multiplex PCR; TCRdb stores just in-frame clones and leaves some out. The repertoire holds about 710,000 clones, with about 80% as singletons. The CDR3 sequence is 13 residues long. Trimming at V came to 3 bases and at J to 6 bases, leaving 3 bases not matched to a gene. The germline V gene has CDR1 SGHRS and CDR2 YFSETQ. This sample stems from a study of shared clonotypes between healthy human individuals. On the study more broadly: Three CD4 naive, three CD4 memory, two CD8 naive and one CD8 memory plate were used per donor. The study's findings and limits: In having few donors, the study represented limited genetic and exposure-history diversity.

Sequencing was performed on memory CD4+ T cells sorted from blood. The sample's subset: CD45RA-negative fraction. This sequence originates from a woman in her twenties or thirties in good health. The chain has TRBV5-1 and TRBJ1-2; 9 bases map to TRBD1. In DNA form, the CDR3 reads TGCGCCAGCAGCTCCGGACAGGGGCATGGCTACACCTTC. Its translation is CASSSGQGHGYTF. The entire variable domain, with the rest obtained from reference TRBV5-1 and TRBJ1-2, is as follows: KAGVTQTPRYLIKTRGQQVTLSCSPISGHRSVSWYQQTPGQGLQFLFEYFSETQRNKGNFPGRFSGRQFSNSRSEMNVSTLELGDSALYLCASSSGQGHGYTFGSGTRLTVV.